Each of the 10 T cell receptor beta chains below was sequenced from the same sample in a study of blood T cell repertoires in COVID-19. Assay used: immunoSEQ multiplex PCR; TCRdb lists only in-frame clones, some missing. The sample carries about 270,000 clones, roughly nine tenths recorded once. Material: peripheral blood. The source of these receptors is a woman aged 25 to 45 with COVID-19, enrolled during active disease.

This chain links TRBV10-2 with TRBJ2-2, with TRBD2 matching over 8 bases. V dropped 7 bases and J dropped 4; count of bases not matched to a gene: 5. CDR3 length: 14 residues. Germline V gives CDR1 WSHSY, CDR2 SAAADI. CDR3 amino acids: CASISGGGTGELFF. The CDR3 nucleotides read TGCGCCAGCATTTCGGGAGGGGGCACCGGGGAGCTGTTTTTT.

The CDR3 DNA sequence: TGCGCCAGCAGCCTCCGGGACAGATCCTACAATGAGCAGTTCTTC. This gives the protein CASSLRDRSYNEQFF. The V call is TRBV4-1, the J call TRBJ2-1, with 7 nucleotides matching TRBD1. There are 15 residues in the CDR3. V was clipped by 4 bases and J by 1 base; unmatched bases: 4. Germline CDR1 MGHRA, CDR2 YSYEKL.

V usage is TRBV19 and J usage is TRBJ2-5; 8 nucleotides align to TRBD1. V trimming: 4 bases; J trimming: 2 bases; junction bases outside the gene matches: 6. Germline CDR1 reads LNHDA; CDR2 reads SQIVND (reference sequence). The CDR3 consists of 15 residues. The CDR3 nucleotides are TGTGCCAGTAGTAGCGACAGGGGTCTACAAGAGACCCAGTACTTC. Its protein product is CASSSDRGLQETQYF.

The chain couples TRBV5-1 to TRBJ1-1; a weak D match, TRBD1 (5 bases). The germline V gene has CDR1 SGHRS and CDR2 YFSETQ. The CDR3 length is 14 residues. The ends were cut back, 0 bases at V and 6 bases at J, with 12 bases in the middle. The CDR3 sequence is CASSLDGRVAEAFF. CDR3 nucleotide sequence: TGCGCCAGCAGCTTGGATGGCAGGGTGGCTGAAGCTTTCTTT.

The chain carries TRBV5-5 and TRBJ1-1; 7 bases are shared with TRBD1. The V gene's germline CDR1 is SGHKS and CDR2 YYEKEE (reference sequence). V lost 4 bases to trimming and J lost 4 bases; unmatched junction nucleotides: 10. The CDR3 contains 15 residues. The CDR3 nucleotides read TGTGCCAGCAGCCCATGGGACAGCCCCCCCACTGAAGCTTTCTTT. Its protein is CASSPWDSPPTEAFF. Full variable domain (rest looked up from reference TRBV5-5 and TRBJ1-1): DAGVTQSPTHLIKTRGQQVTLRCSPISGHKSVSWYQQVLGQGPQFIFQYYEKEERGRGNFPDRFSARQFPNYSSELNVNALLLGDSALYLCASSPWDSPPTEAFFGQGTRLTVV.

The chain joins TRBV5-4 to TRBJ1-2; 7 bases fit TRBD1. Germline V gene data show CDR1 as SGHNT and CDR2 as YYREEE (reference sequence). The trim removed 8 bases at V and 7 bases at J, leaving 14 bases unmatched. This CDR3 region has 14 residues. The CDR3 spells CARRDSPLKGGYTF. The CDR3 nucleotides read TGTGCCAGGCGGGACAGTCCCTTAAAGGGTGGCTACACCTTC.

This clone was counted once. The chain couples TRBV5-1 to TRBJ2-1; no firm D call. This CDR3 contains 13 residues. Between the trimmed V and J ends, which lost 5 bases and 4 bases, there was a span of 10 bases. CDR1 and CDR2 from the germline V gene are SGHRS and YFSETQ. CDR3 amino acids: CASRAPGYNEQFF. In nucleotides, the CDR3 is TGCGCCAGCAGGGCCCCGGGTTACAATGAGCAGTTCTTC.

The rearrangement joins TRBV19 to TRBJ2-7, with 10 bases fitting TRBD2. Germline V lookup: CDR1 LNHDA, CDR2 SQIVND (reference sequence). The CDR3 extends over 14 amino acids. V was pared by 5 bases and J by 6 bases, with 7 bases of the junction left unmatched. CDR3 protein: CASSSTSGAGEQYF. DNA for the CDR3: TGTGCCAGTAGTTCTACTAGCGGGGCTGGCGAGCAGTACTTC.

V is TRBV7-9 and J is TRBJ1-3; D not certain. Germline V lookup: CDR1 SEHNR, CDR2 FQNEAQ (reference sequence). This CDR3 has 16 amino acids. V was cut by 1 base and J by 0 bases, with 10 bases left in between. The CDR3 is CASSLGAGSSGNTIYF. The CDR3 nucleotides read TGTGCCAGCAGCTTAGGGGCCGGTAGCTCTGGAAACACCATATATTTT.

The chain employs TRBV3-1 (or the pseudogene TRBV3-2) and TRBJ2-3; 14 positions match TRBD2. The CDR3 has 20 residues. J was trimmed by 2 bases and V by 4 bases; bases with no gene match: 14. CDR1 is LGHDT, CDR2 YNNKEL, per germline (reference sequence). The CDR3 loop is CASSPRLRLAGGAYTDTQYF. The CDR3 DNA reads TGTGCCAGCAGCCCAAGATTGAGACTAGCGGGGGGGGCCTACACAGATACGCAGTATTTT.